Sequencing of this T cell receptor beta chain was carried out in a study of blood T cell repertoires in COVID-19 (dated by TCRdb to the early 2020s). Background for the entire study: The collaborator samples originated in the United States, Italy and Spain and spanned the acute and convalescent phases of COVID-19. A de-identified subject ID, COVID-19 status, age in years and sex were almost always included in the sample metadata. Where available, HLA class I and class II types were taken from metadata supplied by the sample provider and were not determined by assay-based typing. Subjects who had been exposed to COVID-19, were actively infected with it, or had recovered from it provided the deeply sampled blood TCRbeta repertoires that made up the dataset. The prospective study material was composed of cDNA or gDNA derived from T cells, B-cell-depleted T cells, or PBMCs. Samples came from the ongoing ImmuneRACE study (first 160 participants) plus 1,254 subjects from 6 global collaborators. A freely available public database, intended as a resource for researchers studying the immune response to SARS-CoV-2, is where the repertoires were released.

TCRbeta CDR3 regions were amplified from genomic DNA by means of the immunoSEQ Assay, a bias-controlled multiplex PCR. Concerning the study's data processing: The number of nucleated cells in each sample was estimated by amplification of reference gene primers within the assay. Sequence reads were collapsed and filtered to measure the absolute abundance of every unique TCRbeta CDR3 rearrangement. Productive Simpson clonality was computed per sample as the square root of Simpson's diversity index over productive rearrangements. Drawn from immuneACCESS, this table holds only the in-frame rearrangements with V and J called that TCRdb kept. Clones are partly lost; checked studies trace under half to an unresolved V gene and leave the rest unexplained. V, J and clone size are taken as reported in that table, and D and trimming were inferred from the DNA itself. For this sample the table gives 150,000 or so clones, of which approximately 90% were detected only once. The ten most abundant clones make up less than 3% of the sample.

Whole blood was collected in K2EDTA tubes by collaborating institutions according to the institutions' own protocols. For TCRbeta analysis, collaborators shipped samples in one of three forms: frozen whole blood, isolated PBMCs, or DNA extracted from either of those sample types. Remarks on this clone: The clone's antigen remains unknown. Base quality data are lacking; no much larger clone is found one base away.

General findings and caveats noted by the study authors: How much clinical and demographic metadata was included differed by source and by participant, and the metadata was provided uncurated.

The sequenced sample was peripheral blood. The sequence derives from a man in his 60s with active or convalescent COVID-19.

The nucleotide sequence reads as follows: TGTGCCAGCAGCTTGGTTCCGAGTTTCGCTAACTATGGCTACACCTTC. Translated, this gives CASSLVPSFANYGYTF. This receptor chain uses TRBV5-5 and TRBJ1-2; the D gene cannot be named for sure. The germline V gene (reference sequence) supplies CDR1 SGHKS and CDR2 YYEKEE. The CDR3 sequence holds 16 residues, the cysteine and phenylalanine included. Only the CDR3 region is kept as DNA, spanning 48 bases read in frame from base 1. V is clipped by 0 bases and J by 0 bases, and the sequence between their germline boundaries is 12 bases long.